This T cell receptor beta chain appears in the sequencing data of a study of cytomegalovirus exposure and HLA in healthy donors. Findings and limits, study-wide: Later examination showed HLA-associated TCR beta chains had greater clonal expansion than equally common others.

Trimming left V 3 bases short and J 2 bases short, with 11 bases between. In germline, CDR1 is MGHDK, CDR2 SYGVNS. The CDR3 is 14 residues long. The PCR was carried out with 60 Vbeta primers and 13 Jbeta primers. TCRdb's table, derived via immunoSEQ multiplex PCR, lists solely in-frame clones and lacks some. This sample carries approximately 82,000 clones, around 70% of them seen once, and the ten largest clones take 6% to 8%. With respect to this clone: The antigen is undetermined.

The source of this sequence is a woman between 50 and 59 years old in good health and CMV-seropositive. What was sequenced was PBMCs. The rearrangement links TRBV25-1 to TRBJ2-7; weak D call: TRBD1 (5 bases). The CDR3 nucleotides read TGTGCCAGCAGTGAGACAGCACTAACCTACGAGCAGTACTTC. This gives the protein CASSETALTYEQYF.